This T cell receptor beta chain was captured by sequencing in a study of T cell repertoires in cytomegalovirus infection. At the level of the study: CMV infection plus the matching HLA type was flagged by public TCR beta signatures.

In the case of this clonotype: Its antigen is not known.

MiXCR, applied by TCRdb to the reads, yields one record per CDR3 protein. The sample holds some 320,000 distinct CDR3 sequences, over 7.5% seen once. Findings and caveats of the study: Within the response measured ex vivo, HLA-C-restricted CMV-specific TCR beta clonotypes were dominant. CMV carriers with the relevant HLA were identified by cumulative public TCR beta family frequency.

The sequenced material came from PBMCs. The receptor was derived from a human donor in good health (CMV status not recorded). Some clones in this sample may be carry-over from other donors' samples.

The CDR3 sequence: CASSSPPDRGPYEQYF. The CDR3, as DNA: TGTGCCAGCAGCTCTCCCCCGGACAGGGGGCCCTACGAGCAGTACTTC. The rearrangement links TRBV28 to TRBJ2-7, with 11 nucleotides matching TRBD1. Germline V gene lookup returns CDR1 MDHEN and CDR2 SYDVKM. The V and J ends lost 6 bases and 2 bases, in that order; junction bases with no gene match: 9. This CDR3 has 16 amino acids.